Many counts were recorded for the clone carrying this T cell receptor (beta chain). Its antigen is not identified. This sample is drawn from a study of molecular identifiers for immune sequencing clone quantification. Study conclusions and caveats: One cell's worth of spiked Jurkat TCR RNA was reportedly detectable among 900,000 to 1,000,000 naive cells.

This CDR3 spans 14 amino acids. Germline values: CDR1 SQVTM, CDR2 ANQGSEA. V was pared by 6 bases and J by 3 bases, with 8 bases of the junction left unmatched. TCRdb used MiXCR to reprocess the PCR reads, holding one entry per CDR3 protein. Here the sample spans some 88,000 distinct CDR3 sequences, 21% being singletons. This chain connects TRBV29-1 to TRBJ2-7; 10 positions agree with TRBD1. The clonotype was recovered from a human donor in good health. Some libraries in this study had Jurkat cell RNA spiked in. The sample consisted of naive CD8+ T cells from blood, with Jurkat cell RNA spiked in. Subset denoted: FACS-sorted CD8+CD4-CCR7+CD45RA+ naive T cells. The CDR3 nucleotides read TGCAGCGTGGACCCCGGGACAGGGGACTACGAGCAGTACTTC. Protein product: CSVDPGTGDYEQYF.